The source of this T cell receptor (beta chain) is a study of T cell responses to AZD1222 COVID-19 vaccine. CDR1 is SQVTM, CDR2 ANQGSEA, per germline. CDR3 length equals 11 residues. V lost 7 bases to trimming and J lost 6 bases, with 9 bases between them. Some clones are missing from TCRdb's copy, which holds only in-frame ones; the method was immunoSEQ multiplex PCR. The sample contains approximately 200,000 clones, about 94% of which appear only once. Worth noting for this clone: Its antigen is undetermined.

Findings and caveats of the study: A reported finding is that nearly half of spike-specific TCRs target unmutated variant regions. Repertoire samples came only from after the peak T cell response.

This chain connects TRBV29-1 to TRBJ2-2; D remains ambiguous. This TCR derives from an adult who received the MenACWY meningococcal vaccine as a control. The material sequenced was peripheral blood, taken 28 days after the second dose of the MenACWY control vaccine. CDR3 loop: CSGVSSGELFF. CDR3 bases: TGCAGCGGCGTGAGTTCCGGGGAGCTGTTTTTT.